This TCR beta chain derives from a study of control samples from healthy donors and cancer patients. The table came from immunoSEQ multiplex PCR; TCRdb's copy has only in-frame clones and leaves some out. The sample comprises just under 60,000 clones, 92% of which are singletons, and around 1.7% rests with the top ten. CDR1 and CDR2 (germline): SNHLY, FYNNEI. Trimming shortened V by 8 bases and J by 2 bases, and 21 bases separated the two germline ends. The CDR3 is made up of 16 amino acids. This clone was observed once. Material for sequencing was PBMCs. The source of this sequence is a man in his forties with colorectal cancer. The rearrangement links TRBV2 to TRBJ1-2; the D gene is possibly TRBD1 (5 bases). In nucleotides, the CDR3 is TGTGCCAGCTCGAGGGTTGAAGGGACTAGAAACTATGGCTACACCTTC. Protein: CASSRVEGTRNYGYTF.